Given below is one T cell receptor beta chain in context. This record belongs to a study of CXCR3-negative and CXCR3-positive naive CD8 T cells. Germline V gives CDR1 SGHVS, CDR2 FQNEAQ. The CDR3 is 18 residues long. The study made its TRB cDNA libraries by 5' RACE, adding UMI labels. With the 5' RACE reads reprocessed, TCRdb shows one record per CDR3 protein and no DNA. The table counts over 100,000 distinct CDR3 sequences; roughly 0.3% lies in the top ten. The sequenced sample was naive CXCR3- CD8+ T cells from blood. The subset: CD45RO-CCR7+CD27+CD95- naive CD8+ T cells lacking CXCR3 (TNR3-). The origin of this receptor is a human donor in good health. Some clones in this sample may be carry-over from other donors' samples. The chain employs TRBV7-8 and TRBJ2-2; TCRdb outputs TRBD1, but without DNA this stays unchecked. CDR3 in amino acids: CASSLRWRGSGNTGELFF.